At least ten counts were recorded for the clone carrying this T cell receptor beta chain. What it binds is not known. TCRdb passed the 5' RACE reads through MiXCR, listing each CDR3 protein once. The table lists around 220,000 distinct CDR3 sequences, roughly 15% of them singletons, with approximately 3.5% in the top ten. This specimen comes from a study of T-cell memory formation after mild COVID-19. Study overall: Each donor largely had its own TCR clusters. Study-level results: Cross-reactive memory appears to have joined, as suggested by some responding clones showing up in pre-infection memory.

After removal of 3 bases from V and 6 bases from J, the junction contained 6 bases not matched to a gene. The CDR3 runs 16 residues. Germline CDR1 reads SGHRS; CDR2 reads YFSETQ. This chain uses TRBV5-1 with TRBJ2-3; 14 bases align to TRBD2. The sample consisted of PBMCs or a T cell subset sorted from them (not recorded which). The clonotype was recovered from a man aged 18 to 29 who had mild COVID-19 (a few samples of this study predate the infection). Cell type and time point are not known. In DNA, the CDR3 is TGCGCCAGCAGCTCCGGGACTAGCGGGGGCGGTGATACGCAGTATTTT. It translates to CASSSGTSGGGDTQYF.